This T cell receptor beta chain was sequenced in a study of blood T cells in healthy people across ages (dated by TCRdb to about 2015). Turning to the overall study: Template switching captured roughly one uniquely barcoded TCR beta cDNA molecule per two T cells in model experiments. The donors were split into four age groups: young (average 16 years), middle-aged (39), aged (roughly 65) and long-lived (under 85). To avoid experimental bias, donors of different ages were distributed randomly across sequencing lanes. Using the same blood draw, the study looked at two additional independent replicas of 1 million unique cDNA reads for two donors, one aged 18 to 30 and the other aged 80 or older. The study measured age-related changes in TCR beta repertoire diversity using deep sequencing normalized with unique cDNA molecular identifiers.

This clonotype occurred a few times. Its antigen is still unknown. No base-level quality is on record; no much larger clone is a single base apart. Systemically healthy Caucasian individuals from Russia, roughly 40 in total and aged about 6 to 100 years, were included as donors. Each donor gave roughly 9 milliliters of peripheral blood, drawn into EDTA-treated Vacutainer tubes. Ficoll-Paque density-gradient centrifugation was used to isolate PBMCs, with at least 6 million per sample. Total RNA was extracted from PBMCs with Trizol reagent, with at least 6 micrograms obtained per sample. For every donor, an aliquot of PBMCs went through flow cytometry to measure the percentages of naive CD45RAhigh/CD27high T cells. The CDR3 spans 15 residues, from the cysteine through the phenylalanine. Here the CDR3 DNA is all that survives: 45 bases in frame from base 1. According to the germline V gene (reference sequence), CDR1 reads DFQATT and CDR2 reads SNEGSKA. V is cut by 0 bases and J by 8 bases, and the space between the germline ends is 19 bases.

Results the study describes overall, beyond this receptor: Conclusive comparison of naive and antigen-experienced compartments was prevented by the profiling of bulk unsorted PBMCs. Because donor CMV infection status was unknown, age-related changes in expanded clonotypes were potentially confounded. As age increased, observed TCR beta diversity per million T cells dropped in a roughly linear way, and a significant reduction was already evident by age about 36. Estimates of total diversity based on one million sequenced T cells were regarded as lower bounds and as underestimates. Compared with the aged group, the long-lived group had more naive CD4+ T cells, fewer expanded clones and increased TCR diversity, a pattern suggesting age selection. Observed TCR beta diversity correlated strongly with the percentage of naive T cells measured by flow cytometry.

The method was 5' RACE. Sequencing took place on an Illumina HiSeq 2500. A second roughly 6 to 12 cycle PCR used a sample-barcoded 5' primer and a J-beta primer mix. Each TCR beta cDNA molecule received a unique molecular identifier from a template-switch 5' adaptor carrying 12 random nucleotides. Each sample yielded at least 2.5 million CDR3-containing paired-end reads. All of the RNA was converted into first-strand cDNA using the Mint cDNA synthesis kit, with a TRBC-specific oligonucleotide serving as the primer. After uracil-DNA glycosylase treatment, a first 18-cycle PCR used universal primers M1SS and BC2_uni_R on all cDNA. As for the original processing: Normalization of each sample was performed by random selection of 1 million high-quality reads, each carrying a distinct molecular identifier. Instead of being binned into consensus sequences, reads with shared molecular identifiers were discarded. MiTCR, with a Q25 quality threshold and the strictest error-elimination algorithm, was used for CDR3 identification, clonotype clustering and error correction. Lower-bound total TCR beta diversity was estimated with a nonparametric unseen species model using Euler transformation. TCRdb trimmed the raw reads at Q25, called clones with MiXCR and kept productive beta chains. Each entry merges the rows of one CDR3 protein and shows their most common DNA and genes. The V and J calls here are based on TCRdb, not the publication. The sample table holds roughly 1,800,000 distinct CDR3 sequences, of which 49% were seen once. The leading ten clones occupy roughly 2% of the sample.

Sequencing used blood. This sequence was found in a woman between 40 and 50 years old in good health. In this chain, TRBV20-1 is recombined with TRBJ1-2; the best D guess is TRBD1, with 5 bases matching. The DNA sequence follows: TGCAGTGCTAGAGATCGTGGGGGGGGATCTAAAGGCTACACCTTC. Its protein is CSARDRGGGSKGYTF.